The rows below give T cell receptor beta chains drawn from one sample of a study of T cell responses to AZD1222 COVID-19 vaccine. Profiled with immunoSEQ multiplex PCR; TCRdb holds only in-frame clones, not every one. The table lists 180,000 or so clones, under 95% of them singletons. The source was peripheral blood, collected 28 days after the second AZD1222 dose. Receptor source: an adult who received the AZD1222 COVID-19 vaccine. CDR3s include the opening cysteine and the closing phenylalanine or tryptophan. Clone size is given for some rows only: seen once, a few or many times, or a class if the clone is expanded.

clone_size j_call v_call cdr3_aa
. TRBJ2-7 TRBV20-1 CSARAGYEQYF
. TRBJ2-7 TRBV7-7 CASSSRPGAPSYEQYF
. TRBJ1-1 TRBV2 CASGGRDAFF
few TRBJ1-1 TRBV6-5 CASSQLTENTEAFF
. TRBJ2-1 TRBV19 CASTALTGIEQFF
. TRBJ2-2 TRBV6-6 CASSWVRRVKSGELFF
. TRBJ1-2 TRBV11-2 CASSPLDTYGYTF
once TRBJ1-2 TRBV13 CASSSRPRASYGYTF
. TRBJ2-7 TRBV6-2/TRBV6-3 CASSRTSGRPYEQYF
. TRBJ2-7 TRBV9 CASSRGEPYEQYF
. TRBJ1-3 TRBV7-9 CASSFPQGGNTIYF
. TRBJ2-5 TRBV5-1 CASSSGLYQETQYF
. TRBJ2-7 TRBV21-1 CASSPGLAGGKYRGRPQYF
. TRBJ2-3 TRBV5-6 CASSWMGDTQYF
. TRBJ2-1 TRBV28 CASSLVNEQFF
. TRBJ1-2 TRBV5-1 CASSSLTGGDGYTF
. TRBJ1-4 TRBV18 CASSPLQNEKLFF
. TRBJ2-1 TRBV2 CASSEVGALGHSNEQFF
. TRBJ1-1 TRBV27 CASSLGFNTEAFF
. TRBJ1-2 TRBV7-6 CASSLGDAGNYGYTF